The 27 T cell receptor beta chains below were found in one sample sequenced in a study of cytomegalovirus exposure and HLA in healthy donors. Primers included in the PCR were 60 Vbeta and 13 Jbeta primers. Measured with immunoSEQ multiplex PCR; TCRdb has only the in-frame clones, and not every one. The sample includes 95,000 to 150,000 clones, around three quarters of them seen just once. The specimen was PBMCs. These receptors were collected from a woman in her 30s in good health and CMV-seropositive.

This chain connects TRBV7-2 to TRBJ1-1; 8 positions agree with TRBD1. CDR1 and CDR2 from the germline V gene are SGHTA and FQGNSA. J was trimmed by 0 bases and V by 5 bases; bases with no gene match: 14. The length of the CDR3 is 18 residues. In DNA form, the CDR3 reads TGTGCCAGCAGCCGGAGGGATGGTCAGGGGGCGATGAACACTGAAGCTTTCTTT. Protein product: CASSRRDGQGAMNTEAFF.

The chain couples TRBV6-5 to TRBJ1-3; 8 bases map to TRBD1. Germline CDR1 and CDR2: MNHEY and SVGAGI. Germline trimming cut 8 bases from V and 0 bases from J; bases unmatched to any gene: 3. The CDR3 has 14 residues. The CDR3 sequence: CASLRGPSGNTIYF. The CDR3 DNA sequence: TGTGCCAGCCTCAGGGGGCCCTCTGGAAACACCATATATTTT.

The chain combines TRBV5-1 with TRBJ1-2; the match to TRBD1 covers 9 bases. The germline V gene encodes CDR1 SGHRS and CDR2 YFSETQ. V lost 4 bases and J lost 6; bases outside the gene matches: 13. This CDR3 comprises 16 residues. The CDR3 DNA reads as TGCGCCAGCAGCCCCCGGGGGGGACAGGGAGAACATGGCTACACCTTC. Protein product: CASSPRGGQGEHGYTF.

V is TRBV5-1 and J is TRBJ2-3, with TRBD2 matching over 11 bases. V was pared by 4 bases and J by 4 bases, with 14 bases of the junction left unmatched. From germline, CDR1 is SGHRS and CDR2 YFSETQ. The length of the CDR3 is 18 residues. The CDR3: CASSPPDFSGGAPDTQYF. The CDR3 DNA is TGCGCCAGCAGCCCCCCTGACTTTAGCGGGGGGGCCCCAGATACGCAGTATTTT.

In regard to this clone: Other DNA sequences from this sample encode an identical CDR3 as well. The rearrangement joins TRBV13 to TRBJ1-6; D possibly corresponds to TRBD1 (6 bases). Per germline, CDR1 PRHDT and CDR2 FYEKMQ (reference sequence). The V end lost 4 bases, the J end lost 1 base, and 14 bases lay between the germline ends. The CDR3 length is 17 residues. CDR3 sequence: CASSSRDMQSYNSPLHF. CDR3 DNA sequence: TGTGCCAGCAGCTCAAGGGACATGCAATCCTATAATTCACCCCTCCACTTT.

The rearrangement uses TRBV5-7 and TRBJ2-2, with D hard to call. Being an ORF, TRBV5-7 has a function that is uncertain. The CDR3 extends over 12 amino acids. V dropped 3 bases and J dropped 4 bases, with 4 bases sitting between them. The CDR3 spells CASSSSTGELFF. The CDR3 DNA reads as TGTGCCAGCAGCTCCTCCACCGGGGAGCTGTTTTTT.

V is TRBV27 and J is TRBJ2-7; TRBD1 aligns across 7 bases. V shed 2 bases and J 2 bases; nucleotides not matched to a gene: 6. From germline, CDR1 is MNHEY and CDR2 SMNVEV (reference sequence). The CDR3 loop spans 15 amino acids. The CDR3 is CASSLGKTGTYEQYF. In DNA form, the CDR3 reads TGTGCCAGCAGTTTAGGGAAGACAGGGACCTACGAGCAGTACTTC.

The rearrangement links TRBV10-3 to TRBJ1-5, with D unresolved. V lost 2 bases and J lost 5, with 7 bases in between. CDR3 length: 13 residues. CDR1 is ENHRY, CDR2 SYGVKD, per germline. The CDR3 DNA sequence: TGTGCCATCAGTGAGGGACTAGATCAGCCCCAGCATTTT. Its protein product is CAISEGLDQPQHF.

CDR3 DNA: TGCGCCAGCAGCCCTAGCGGGGGACCACTCAGGGAGACCCAGTACTTC. Its translation is CASSPSGGPLRETQYF. The chain carries TRBV5-1 and TRBJ2-5; 10 bases fit TRBD2. Germline values: CDR1 SGHRS, CDR2 YFSETQ. CDR3 length equals 16 residues. V dropped 4 bases and J dropped 5; count of bases not matched to a gene: 11.

V usage is TRBV6-6 and J usage is TRBJ2-5; TRBD2 matches at 9 bases. Trimming took 6 bases from V and 3 from J; bases not matched to a gene: 11. The CDR3 extends over 16 amino acids. The germline gives CDR1 MNHNY, CDR2 SVGAGI (reference sequence). The CDR3 reads CASRPRGGAWEETQYF. The CDR3, as DNA: TGTGCCAGCAGGCCACGCGGGGGGGCGTGGGAAGAGACCCAGTACTTC.

This clone has more than one count but fewer than ten. This rearrangement joins TRBV5-4 to TRBJ2-3; D perhaps matches TRBD1 (6 bases). Germline lookup yields CDR1 SGHNT and CDR2 YYREEE (reference sequence). CDR3 length equals 14 residues. V shed 4 bases and J shed 2 bases, with 11 bases lying between them. This CDR3 is CASSRRGFTDTQYF. In DNA form, the CDR3 reads TGTGCCAGCAGCCGTAGGGGGTTCACAGATACGCAGTATTTT.

The J gene is TRBJ2-7, the V gene TRBV4-1; 8 bases agree with TRBD1. CDR3 length: 13 amino acids. Germline V gives CDR1 MGHRA, CDR2 YSYEKL. V trimming: 8 bases; J trimming: 3 bases; junction bases outside the gene matches: 6. DNA for the CDR3: TGCGCCAGCGGAGAACAGGGGGGCTACGAGCAGTACTTC. It codes for CASGEQGGYEQYF.

The rearrangement links TRBV5-4 to TRBJ2-7; D unclear. Germline assignment: CDR1 SGHNT and CDR2 YYREEE (reference sequence). Between the trimmed V and J ends, which lost 4 bases and 4 bases, there was a span of 12 bases. This CDR3 contains 13 residues. CDR3 amino acids: CASSLGYSYEQYF. The CDR3 DNA reads TGTGCCAGCAGCCTCGGGTACTCATACGAGCAGTACTTC.

The rearrangement uses TRBV27 and TRBJ2-7; a possible D gene is TRBD1 (5 bases). The V gene's germline CDR1 is MNHEY and CDR2 SMNVEV (reference sequence). This CDR3 is built from 14 residues. Trimming stripped 2 bases from V and 2 bases from J, with 10 bases between. CDR3 DNA: TGTGCCAGCAGTTTAATCGACAGACCCTACGAGCAGTACTTC. It specifies CASSLIDRPYEQYF.

V and J are TRBV15 and TRBJ1-5; TRBD1 matches at 7 bases. The CDR3 has 15 residues. The V gene's germline CDR1 is LNHNV and CDR2 YYDKDF (reference sequence). J lost 6 bases, V lost 0 bases, and 5 bases had no gene match. Here the CDR3 reads CATSRDIGGSQPQHF. In DNA form, the CDR3 reads TGTGCCACCAGCAGAGATATAGGGGGCAGTCAGCCCCAGCATTTT.

This chain joins TRBV28 and TRBJ2-7; D possibly corresponds to TRBD1 (6 bases). Germline V gene data show CDR1 as MDHEN and CDR2 as SYDVKM. V gave up 4 bases and J gave up 6 bases, with 13 bases separating them. The length of the CDR3 is 13 residues. The CDR3 loop reads CASSSQQGGEQYF. CDR3 nucleotides: TGTGCCAGCAGTTCTCAACAGGGTGGCGAGCAGTACTTC.

V and J are TRBV7-9 and TRBJ2-3, with D possibly TRBD1 on 6 matching bases. Trimming pared 1 base from V and 0 bases from J, leaving 14 bases between. The CDR3 spans 17 residues. CDR1 and CDR2 (germline): SEHNR, FQNEAQ (reference sequence). The CDR3 DNA is TGTGCCAGCAGCTTAGATTTCCAGGGGCGCAGCACAGATACGCAGTATTTT. Translation gives CASSLDFQGRSTDTQYF.

This clone was seen once. The V and J genes are TRBV14 and TRBJ2-1, with 7 bases aligning to TRBD1. CDR3 length equals 16 residues. Trimming took 1 base from V and 5 from J; bases not matched to a gene: 8. Looked up from germline, CDR1 is SGHDN and CDR2 is FVKESK. CDR3 coding DNA: TGTGCCAGCAGCCAAGGGACAGGAAAGGGAAACAATGAGCAGTTCTTC. It codes for CASSQGTGKGNNEQFF. Based on the CDR3 plus reference TRBV14 and TRBJ2-1, the full variable domain is EAGVTQFPSHSVIEKGQTVTLRCDPISGHDNLYWYRRVMGKEIKFLLHFVKESKQDESGMPNNRFLAERTGGTYSTLKVQPAELEDSGVYFCASSQGTGKGNNEQFFGPGTRLTVL.

This chain uses TRBV5-1 with TRBJ1-2; 12 positions agree with TRBD1. V dropped 4 bases and J dropped 6; count of bases not matched to a gene: 10. CDR3 size: 16 residues. Germline CDR1 and CDR2: SGHRS and YFSETQ. For the CDR3, the DNA is TGCGCCAGCAGCCCGAACCCCGGGACAGGGGGCGATGGCTACACCTTC. Encoded protein: CASSPNPGTGGDGYTF. The full variable domain, in which reference TRBV5-1 and TRBJ1-2 provide the parts outside the CDR3, is KAGVTQTPRYLIKTRGQQVTLSCSPISGHRSVSWYQQTPGQGLQFLFEYFSETQRNKGNFPGRFSGRQFSNSRSEMNVSTLELGDSALYLCASSPNPGTGGDGYTFGSGTRLTVV.

The rearrangement joins TRBV10-3 to TRBJ2-2, with a weak D call TRBD2 (6 bases). CDR1 is ENHRY, CDR2 SYGVKD, per germline. The CDR3 spans 14 residues. V was pared by 8 bases and J by 6 bases, with 16 bases between. CDR3 protein: CAIATRGSAGELFF. The CDR3 DNA sequence: TGTGCCATCGCAACCCGGGGGTCAGCCGGGGAGCTGTTTTTT.

V and J are TRBV4-3 and TRBJ2-3; 10 nucleotides align to TRBD2. This CDR3 is 15 amino acids long. Germline-derived CDR1 and CDR2 are LGHNA and YSLEER. The trim removed 8 bases at V and 0 bases at J, leaving 5 bases unmatched. The CDR3 spells CASGASGSSTDTQYF. The DNA for the CDR3 is TGCGCCAGCGGCGCTAGCGGGAGTAGCACAGATACGCAGTATTTT.

The chain recombines TRBV5-4 with TRBJ2-2; 8 positions agree with TRBD1. CDR3 length equals 14 residues. The V gene end was trimmed by 2 bases and the J gene end by 6 bases; junction bases not matched to a gene: 3. CDR1 is SGHNT and CDR2 is YYREEE in the germline V gene (reference sequence). The CDR3 sequence is CASSFGQGPGELFF. As DNA, the CDR3 is TGTGCCAGCAGCTTCGGACAGGGCCCCGGGGAGCTGTTTTTT.

The rearrangement joins TRBV27 to TRBJ2-5, with TRBD2 matching 12 bases. The CDR3 runs 16 residues. The trim removed 5 bases at V and 2 bases at J, leaving 6 bases unmatched. Per the germline V gene, CDR1 is MNHEY and CDR2 is SMNVEV (reference sequence). CDR3 sequence: CASSKTSGGTQETQYF. The CDR3 DNA reads TGTGCCAGCAGTAAGACTAGCGGGGGAACACAAGAGACCCAGTACTTC.

The chain combines TRBV2 with TRBJ2-1, with 14 bases that match TRBD2. Germline CDR1 and CDR2: SNHLY and FYNNEI. The CDR3 has 14 amino acids. Unmatched junction bases numbered 6, after V lost 7 bases and J lost 10 bases. CDR3 sequence reads: CASTSTSGGGEQFF. The CDR3 DNA sequence: TGTGCCAGCACCTCGACTAGCGGGGGGGGAGAGCAGTTCTTC.

The V call is TRBV9, the J call TRBJ1-3, with unresolved D. The V end lost 5 bases, the J end lost 3 bases, and 15 bases lay between the germline ends. Germline V lookup: CDR1 SGDLS, CDR2 YYNGEE. This CDR3 comprises 15 residues. The CDR3 DNA is TGTGCCAGCAGTGAGCGCATGGAAGGTGGAAACACCATATATTTT. Translated: CASSERMEGGNTIYF.

The gene calls are TRBV29-1 and TRBJ2-5, with D maybe TRBD2 (5 bases). The DNA matches TRBJ2-7 better at its end, which makes the J call doubtful. Germline V gene data show CDR1 as SQVTM and CDR2 as ANQGSEA. This CDR3 comprises 14 residues. CDR3 bases: TGCAGCGTATGTGTGTCGGGGAAGGCCTACGAGCAGTACTTC. It translates to CSVCVSGKAYEQYF.

The V and J genes are TRBV5-6 and TRBJ2-5; perhaps TRBD2 as D (6 bases). Looked up from germline, CDR1 is SGHDT and CDR2 is YYEEEE. The CDR3 sequence is 14 residues long. Trimming left V 4 bases short and J 4 bases short, with 14 bases between. The DNA for the CDR3 is TGTGCCAGCAGCACCCGGGCCGGGGGAGAGACCCAGTACTTC. It is translated as CASSTRAGGETQYF.